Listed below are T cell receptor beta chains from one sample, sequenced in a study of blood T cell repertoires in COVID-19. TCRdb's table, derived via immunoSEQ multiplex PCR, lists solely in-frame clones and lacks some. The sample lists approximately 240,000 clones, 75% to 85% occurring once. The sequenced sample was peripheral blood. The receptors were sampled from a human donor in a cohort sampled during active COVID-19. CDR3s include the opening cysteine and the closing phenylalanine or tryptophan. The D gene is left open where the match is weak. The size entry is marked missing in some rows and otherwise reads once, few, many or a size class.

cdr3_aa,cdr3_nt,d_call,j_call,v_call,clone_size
CASSSTPGLAGVYEQYF,TGTGCCAGCAGCAGTACTCCGGGACTAGCGGGAGTCTACGAGCAGTACTTC,TRBD2,TRBJ2-7,TRBV9,once
CAWTTGAGANVLTF,TGTGCCTGGACAACGGGAGCTGGGGCCAACGTCCTGACTTTC,NA,TRBJ2-6,TRBV30,NA
CASSPSAGVETQYF,TGCGCCAGCAGCCCCTCGGCAGGGGTGGAGACCCAGTACTTC,NA,TRBJ2-5,TRBV5-1,NA
CASSLLRGNSPLHF,TGTGCCAGCAGCCTCCTACGGGGGAATTCACCCCTCCACTTT,NA,TRBJ1-6,TRBV7-8,NA
CASRGGGLEQYF,TGTGCCAGCAGGGGAGGGGGATTGGAGCAGTACTTC,NA,TRBJ2-7,TRBV2,once
CASSLGTGTLNEQFF,TGTGCCAGCAGCTTAGGGACAGGTACTTTGAATGAGCAGTTCTTC,TRBD1,TRBJ2-1,TRBV7-2,few
CASTPQGGSRETQYF,TGTGCCAGCACCCCACAGGGGGGAAGTAGAGAGACCCAGTACTTC,TRBD1,TRBJ2-5,TRBV6-5,NA
CAWRAGYYGYTF,TGTGCCTGGAGGGCAGGGTACTATGGCTACACCTTC,NA,TRBJ1-2,TRBV30,NA
CASSRARQGDMMDSPLHF,TGTGCCAGCAGCCGGGCCCGACAGGGGGATATGATGGATTCACCCCTCCACTTT,TRBD1,TRBJ1-6,TRBV9,NA
CAIRGTSGRSNFEQFF,TGTGCCATCAGGGGGACTAGCGGGAGGTCTAATTTTGAGCAGTTCTTC,TRBD2,TRBJ2-1,TRBV10-3,NA
CASIPGLEVETQYF,TGTGCCAGCATACCGGGACTAGAGGTAGAGACCCAGTACTTC,TRBD2,TRBJ2-5,TRBV28,NA
CASRQILRGRNEKLFF,TGCGCCAGCAGACAAATCCTCAGGGGGCGGAACGAAAAACTGTTTTTT,TRBD1,TRBJ1-4,TRBV4-1,NA
CASSLLQGSNGYTF,TGTGCCAGCAGCTTACTACAGGGGTCGAATGGCTACACCTTC,TRBD1,TRBJ1-2,TRBV7-9,NA
CSVEIQGVNEQFF,TGCAGCGTTGAAATACAGGGGGTCAATGAGCAGTTCTTC,TRBD1,TRBJ2-1,TRBV29-1,NA
CASSYGLPSYEQYF,TGTGCCAGCAGTTACGGACTACCCTCCTACGAGCAGTACTTC,NA,TRBJ2-7,TRBV6-5,NA
CASSGGTANTEAFF,TGCGCCAGCAGCGGCGGGACGGCGAACACTGAAGCTTTCTTT,NA,TRBJ1-1,TRBV5-1,NA
CATRLAEWNAEQFF,TGTGCCACTAGACTAGCTGAGTGGAACGCTGAGCAGTTCTTC,TRBD2,TRBJ2-1,TRBV15,once
CASSLAGTTNTGELFF,TGTGCCAGCAGCTTAGCCGGGACTACTAACACCGGGGAGCTGTTTTTT,TRBD2,TRBJ2-2,TRBV7-2,NA
CASSLEWGVGYEQYF,TGTGCCAGCAGCTTAGAGTGGGGCGTTGGATACGAGCAGTACTTC,NA,TRBJ2-7,TRBV7-2,NA
CASSLQVGVSGNTIYF,TGTGCCAGCAGTCTACAGGTCGGAGTCTCTGGAAACACCATATATTTT,NA,TRBJ1-3,TRBV7-2,NA
CASSKDRNTGELFF,TGTGCCAGCAGCAAGGACAGGAACACCGGGGAGCTGTTTTTT,NA,TRBJ2-2,TRBV6-5,NA
CASSSGAGPHYGYTF,TGTGCCAGCAGTTCAGGGGCAGGACCGCACTATGGCTACACCTTC,NA,TRBJ1-2,TRBV7-2,NA
CASSSGQPAGGYTF,TGTGCCAGCAGTTCGGGACAGCCCGCCGGCGGCTACACCTTC,TRBD1,TRBJ1-2,TRBV28,NA
CASSDTTIGADTQYF,TGTGCCAGTAGTGACACTACCATCGGGGCAGATACGCAGTATTTT,NA,TRBJ2-3,TRBV19,few
CASSFGLDTDTQYF,TGTGCCAGCAGCTTTGGACTAGACACAGATACGCAGTATTTT,TRBD2,TRBJ2-3,TRBV11-3,once
CASSLSDSYNEQFF,TGTGCCAGCAGTTTATCCGACTCATACAATGAGCAGTTCTTC,NA,TRBJ2-1,TRBV28,NA
CASTPETSTGELFF,TGTGCCAGTACCCCAGAGACAAGCACCGGGGAGCTGTTTTTT,NA,TRBJ2-2,TRBV19,NA
CASSLISPDYGYTF,TGTGCCAGCAGTTTAATATCCCCCGACTATGGCTACACCTTC,NA,TRBJ1-2,TRBV27,NA
CASSKRRVGADTQYF,TGTGCCAGCAGCAAACGGAGGGTTGGCGCAGATACGCAGTATTTT,NA,TRBJ2-3,TRBV5-6,once
CASSNQQGYEQFF,TGTGCCAGCAGTAACCAACAGGGGTATGAGCAGTTCTTC,TRBD1,TRBJ2-1,TRBV6-5,NA
CAWSRGTQYNEQFF,TGTGCCTGGAGCCGAGGAACTCAATACAATGAGCAGTTCTTC,NA,TRBJ2-1,TRBV30,few